The next 32 T cell receptor beta chains were all read from a single sample in a study of cytomegalovirus exposure and HLA in healthy donors. With 60 Vbeta and 13 Jbeta primers, the PCR was carried out. Sequencing was performed with immunoSEQ multiplex PCR; in TCRdb, only in-frame clones are kept and a portion is missing. The data show under 150,000 clones, 83% seen once. Sequenced sample: PBMCs. These TCRs come from a girl between 2 and 10 years old in good health and CMV-seronegative.

This sequence joins TRBV19 and TRBJ1-5; D call uncertain. V was trimmed by 7 bases and J by 3 bases, leaving 13 bases between them. Germline V gene sequence: CDR1 LNHDA, CDR2 SQIVND (reference sequence). CDR3 length equals 14 residues. CDR3 sequence (DNA): TGTGCCAGTAACCTAAACGGTTACAATCAGCCCCAGCATTTT. Translating gives CASNLNGYNQPQHF.

The chain has TRBV6-5 and TRBJ2-3, with 11 bases that match TRBD2. The CDR3 contains 15 residues. V trimming: 6 bases; J trimming: 1 base; junction bases outside the gene matches: 3. Germline V gene sequence: CDR1 MNHEY, CDR2 SVGAGI. CDR3 nucleotide sequence: TGTGCCAGCAGGGAACTAGCGGGGGGCACAGATACGCAGTATTTT. It is translated as CASRELAGGTDTQYF.

This clone was detected only once. The rearrangement links TRBV29-1 to TRBJ1-3, with D perhaps TRBD1 (5 bases). This CDR3 comprises 14 residues. The V and J ends lost 4 bases and 0 bases respectively, with 10 bases between them. CDR1 is SQVTM, CDR2 ANQGSEA, per germline. CDR3 DNA: TGCAGCGTTGTAGGACACAACTCTGGAAACACCATATATTTT. Residues: CSVVGHNSGNTIYF.

The chain joins TRBV7-2 to TRBJ2-1, with TRBD1 matching 8 bases. Germline V lookup: CDR1 SGHTA, CDR2 FQGNSA. The CDR3 length is 15 residues. J lost 0 bases, V lost 7 bases, and 5 bases had no gene match. Here the CDR3 reads CASIYDRGSYNEQFF. For the CDR3, the DNA is TGTGCCAGCATCTACGACAGGGGCTCCTACAATGAGCAGTTCTTC.

The V and J genes are TRBV6-1 and TRBJ2-5, with 9 nucleotides matching TRBD1. V lost 1 base, J lost 4 bases, and 4 bases stayed unmatched. Per germline, CDR1 MNHNS and CDR2 SASEGT. The CDR3 length is 15 residues. Written as DNA, the CDR3 is TGTGCCAGCAGTGAAGGGGGACAGGGAGGAGAGACCCAGTACTTC. Protein product: CASSEGGQGGETQYF.

This chain connects TRBV7-6 to TRBJ2-2; the D is unclear. The CDR3 has 13 residues. Trimming left V 4 bases short and J 4 bases short, with 7 bases between. The V gene's germline CDR1 is SGHVS and CDR2 FNYEAQ. For the CDR3, the DNA is TGTGCCAGCAGCTCCAGATTCACCGGGGAGCTGTTTTTT. The encoded protein is CASSSRFTGELFF.

This clone occurred once. V and J are TRBV19 and TRBJ1-5, with 7 positions matching TRBD1. Germline assignment: CDR1 LNHDA and CDR2 SQIVND (reference sequence). CDR3 size: 15 residues. The J segment lost 0 bases and the V segment lost 5 bases, leaving 4 bases of the junction unmatched. CDR3: CASSVSGGSNQPQHF. DNA of the CDR3: TGTGCCAGTAGTGTCTCAGGGGGTAGCAATCAGCCCCAGCATTTT. The full variable domain, its missing parts supplied by reference TRBV19 and TRBJ1-5, is DGGITQSPKYLFRKEGQNVTLSCEQNLNHDAMYWYRQDPGQGLRLIYYSQIVNDFQKGDIAEGYSVSREKKESFPLTVTSAQKNPTAFYLCASSVSGGSNQPQHFGDGTRLSIL.

CDR3 protein: CASSQGTSPNTGELFF. As DNA, the CDR3 is TGTGCCAGCAGCCAAGGTACTAGCCCCAACACCGGGGAGCTGTTTTTT. J is TRBJ2-2 and V is TRBV4-2, with a tentative D call TRBD2 (6 bases). Germline values: CDR1 LGHNA, CDR2 YNFKEQ. The CDR3 spans 16 residues. V lost 1 base and J 2 bases, leaving 11 bases between the germline ends.

This chain links TRBV2 with TRBJ2-7; 7 nucleotides match TRBD2. The CDR3 sequence is 16 residues long. Germline assignment: CDR1 SNHLY and CDR2 FYNNEI. Losses at the gene ends were 2 bases for V and 3 bases for J; bases not matched to a gene: 10. The CDR3 region has the DNA TGTGCCAGCAGTGAAACATCCCAGGGAGGGATCTACGAGCAGTACTTC. Its protein product is CASSETSQGGIYEQYF.

This clone has a single count. The chain has TRBV2 and TRBJ2-2; possible D gene TRBD1, 5 bases. V was shortened by 7 bases and J by 5 bases, with 11 bases between the two germline ends. The CDR3 length is 13 residues. From germline, CDR1 is SNHLY and CDR2 FYNNEI. The DNA for the CDR3 is TGTGCCAGCACCAACCAGGGAACCGGGGAGCTGTTTTTT. This gives the protein CASTNQGTGELFF. Combining the CDR3 with reference TRBV2 and TRBJ2-2 gives the whole variable domain EPEVTQTPSHQVTQMGQEVILRCVPISNHLYFYWYRQILGQKVEFLVSFYNNEISEKSEIFDDQFSVERPDGSNFTLKIRSTKLEDSAMYFCASTNQGTGELFFGEGSRLTVL.

The chain couples TRBV7-9 to TRBJ2-5, with TRBD2 as a possible D gene (5 bases). The V end lost 5 bases, the J end lost 7 bases, and 23 bases lay between the germline ends. The CDR3 sequence is 16 residues long. Germline CDR1 SEHNR, CDR2 FQNEAQ (reference sequence). CDR3 residues: CASSRSGAQDLWTQYF. The DNA for the CDR3 is TGTGCCAGCAGCAGGAGCGGAGCCCAAGACCTTTGGACCCAGTACTTC.

The V call is TRBV18, the J call TRBJ2-5, with 12 bases identical to TRBD2. The J call may be mistaken, given a closer DNA end match to TRBJ2-7. CDR3 length: 18 residues. Germline assignment: CDR1 KGHSH and CDR2 LQKENI. CDR3 nucleotides: TGTGCCAGCTCACCGACCGGGACTAGCGGGCCTGGGACCTACGAGCAGTACTTC. Translated: CASSPTGTSGPGTYEQYF.

This clone was seen just once. This rearrangement joins TRBV7-2 to TRBJ2-7, with 10 bases matching TRBD2. CDR3 length: 15 amino acids. J gave up 4 bases and V 5 bases, and 8 bases lay outside the gene matches. Germline V CDR1 and CDR2: SGHTA, FQGNSA. CDR3 in DNA: TGTGCCAGCAGCGTAGGTACTAGCGGGATTTACGAGCAGTACTTC. Protein product: CASSVGTSGIYEQYF.

This sequence joins TRBV27 and TRBJ2-7; D possibly corresponds to TRBD2 (5 bases). V was pared by 4 bases and J by 0 bases, with 10 bases between. The CDR3 has 14 amino acids. CDR1 is MNHEY and CDR2 is SMNVEV in the germline V gene (reference sequence). The CDR3: CASSSLASSYEQYF. The CDR3 bases are TGTGCCAGCAGTTCCCTAGCAAGCTCCTACGAGCAGTACTTC.

The V and J genes are TRBV27 and TRBJ2-1; 12 positions match TRBD2. CDR1 is MNHEY and CDR2 is SMNVEV in the germline V gene (reference sequence). The CDR3 sequence is 16 residues long. J gave up 6 bases and V 3 bases, and 6 bases lay outside the gene matches. As DNA, the CDR3 is TGTGCCAGCAGTTTCGCGGCTAGCGGGAGGGCCAATGAGCAGTTCTTC. Its translation: CASSFAASGRANEQFF.

As to this clone: The same CDR3 also results from other DNA sequences found in this sample. The chain is built from TRBV25-1 and TRBJ2-7; 10 bases fit TRBD2. Germline V gene sequence: CDR1 MGHDK, CDR2 SYGVNS. The CDR3 runs 15 residues. J was trimmed by 2 bases and V by 1 base; bases with no gene match: 2. The CDR3 loop is CASSESLAGAYEQYF. The DNA of the CDR3 is TGTGCCAGCAGTGAATCTCTAGCGGGGGCCTACGAGCAGTACTTC.

The chain employs TRBV6-5 and TRBJ1-3; the D gene is possibly TRBD1 (6 bases). This CDR3 is built from 14 residues. CDR1 and CDR2 (germline): MNHEY, SVGAGI. Trimming took 8 bases from V and 4 from J, leaving 15 bases between them. The DNA of the CDR3 is TGTGCCAGCCGGAAGGGGGTAGGCGGAAACACCATATATTTT. Protein sequence: CASRKGVGGNTIYF.

This chain joins TRBV9 and TRBJ2-3, with 7 bases fitting TRBD2. The V gene's germline CDR1 is SGDLS and CDR2 YYNGEE. This CDR3 has 16 residues. The V and J ends lost 3 bases and 7 bases, in that order; junction bases with no gene match: 14. The CDR3 protein is CASSETSARLSNTQYF. The CDR3 DNA sequence: TGTGCCAGCAGCGAAACTAGCGCCCGACTATCGAATACGCAGTATTTT.

This clone has only one observation. This chain joins TRBV30 and TRBJ2-7, with D hard to call. The length of the CDR3 is 14 residues. CDR1 and CDR2 from the germline V gene are GTSNPN and SVGIG (reference sequence). Deletions cut 0 bases from V and 4 bases from J, with 13 bases between. CDR3 loop: CAWSVAVRGYEQYF. As DNA, the CDR3 is TGTGCCTGGAGTGTAGCAGTTAGAGGATACGAGCAGTACTTC.

The sample holds one count of this clone. J is TRBJ1-1 and V is TRBV6-1; D might be TRBD1 (5 bases). The CDR3 loop spans 16 amino acids. The germline V gene encodes CDR1 MNHNS and CDR2 SASEGT. Trimming cost V 3 bases and J 0 bases, with 14 bases left between them. The CDR3, as DNA: TGTGCCAGCAGTGAGACCCTTGACAGCATGAACACTGAAGCTTTCTTT. It codes for CASSETLDSMNTEAFF.

This clone was observed a few times. The J gene is TRBJ2-6, the V gene TRBV5-1; 9 nucleotides agree with TRBD1. J was trimmed by 0 bases and V by 4 bases; bases with no gene match: 5. This CDR3 spans 17 amino acids. Per the germline V gene, CDR1 is SGHRS and CDR2 is YFSETQ. The CDR3 DNA reads as TGCGCCAGCAGCAGGGACAGGGTGGGCTCTGGGGCCAACGTCCTGACTTTC. Amino acids: CASSRDRVGSGANVLTF.

The chain couples TRBV9 to TRBJ1-3, with D possibly TRBD1 on 6 matching bases. The CDR3 consists of 13 residues. Trimming removed 5 bases at V and 3 bases at J, with 9 bases between. The germline gives CDR1 SGDLS, CDR2 YYNGEE. This CDR3 is CASRRGGGNTIYF. CDR3 DNA: TGTGCCAGCAGAAGAGGGGGTGGAAACACCATATATTTT.

The chain uses TRBV9 and TRBJ1-2; possibly TRBD1 for D (6 bases). Germline loops: CDR1 SGDLS, CDR2 YYNGEE. There are 19 residues in the CDR3. Trimming left V 0 bases short and J 3 bases short, with 24 bases between. The chain's CDR3 is CASSVVRGKGDNPYYGYTF. Here the CDR3 DNA reads TGTGCCAGCAGCGTAGTGCGGGGGAAAGGGGACAACCCCTACTATGGCTACACCTTC. Together with reference TRBV9 and TRBJ1-2, the CDR3 gives the full variable domain: DSGVTQTPKHLITATGQRVTLRCSPRSGDLSVYWYQQSLDQGLQFLIQYYNGEERAKGNILERFSAQQFPDLHSELNLSSLELGDSALYFCASSVVRGKGDNPYYGYTFGSGTRLTVV.

The rearrangement links TRBV5-1 to TRBJ2-5; 16 bases align to TRBD2. This CDR3 comprises 18 residues. J lost 3 bases, V lost 4 bases, and 9 bases had no gene match. From germline, CDR1 is SGHRS and CDR2 YFSETQ. The CDR3 region has the DNA TGCGCCAGCAGCGAGGGACTAGCGGGGGGGGCGATAAAAGAGACCCAGTACTTC. This encodes CASSEGLAGGAIKETQYF.

This clone has only one observation. This chain joins TRBV10-3 and TRBJ1-2, with a tentative D call TRBD1 (5 bases). Trimming removed 5 bases at V and 7 bases at J, with 14 bases between. The CDR3 sequence is 13 residues long. Germline V gives CDR1 ENHRY, CDR2 SYGVKD. The CDR3 region is CAISNAGQGGYTF. The CDR3 region has the DNA TGTGCCATCAGTAACGCCGGGCAGGGTGGCTACACCTTC.

V gene TRBV21-1 combines with J gene TRBJ1-2. TRBV21-1 is annotated as a pseudogene. The CDR3 covers 14 residues. The CDR3 is CAASSESLNYGYTF. DNA of the CDR3: TGTGCCGCCTCATCGGAGAGTCTTAACTATGGCTACACCTTC.

This clone occurred a few times. This chain joins TRBV19 and TRBJ2-1; the match to TRBD2 covers 11 bases. Trimming removed 4 bases from V and 5 bases from J; junction bases left unmatched: 4. CDR1 and CDR2 from the germline V gene are LNHDA and SQIVND (reference sequence). CDR3 length: 15 amino acids. Written as DNA, the CDR3 is TGTGCCAGTAGTACCCTAGCGGGGGGCCACAATGAGCAGTTCTTC. As protein: CASSTLAGGHNEQFF.

This clone was seen only once. This chain uses TRBV12-5 with TRBJ2-3, with D possibly being TRBD2 (5 bases). CDR3 length: 15 residues. Germline CDR1 is LGHNT and CDR2 is FRNRAP. The V end lost 2 bases, the J end lost 10 bases, and 19 bases lay between the germline ends. CDR3 region: CASGLSSPGKSAQYF. The CDR3 nucleotides are TGTGCTAGTGGTTTGTCATCGCCCGGGAAATCAGCGCAGTATTTT.

This chain joins TRBV6-5 and TRBJ2-2; TRBD2 agrees at 8 bases. The V gene's germline CDR1 is MNHEY and CDR2 SVGAGI. With V trimmed by 6 bases and J by 6 bases, 3 bases remained unmatched. CDR3 length: 13 amino acids. In DNA form, the CDR3 reads TGTGCCAGCAGGAACGGGGGGGCCGGGGAGCTGTTTTTT. As protein: CASRNGGAGELFF.

This clone was picked up one time. The CDR3 protein is CAWSAGLYEQYF. The CDR3 DNA reads as TGTGCCTGGAGTGCAGGGTTGTACGAGCAGTACTTC. The J gene is TRBJ2-7, the V gene TRBV30; a weak D match, TRBD1 (5 bases). The germline V gene encodes CDR1 GTSNPN and CDR2 SVGIG (reference sequence). Trimming removed 1 base from V and 4 bases from J, with 8 bases in between. The CDR3 extends over 12 amino acids.

This clone was seen a handful of times. The gene calls are TRBV19 and TRBJ2-1, with D unresolved. Germline V gene data show CDR1 as LNHDA and CDR2 as SQIVND (reference sequence). Trimming removed 3 bases at V and 3 bases at J, with 6 bases between. CDR3 length: 13 amino acids. The CDR3 loop is CASSIGDYNEQFF. In DNA, the CDR3 is TGTGCCAGTAGTATTGGAGACTACAATGAGCAGTTCTTC.

The chain recombines TRBV5-1 with TRBJ1-4, with TRBD1 matching over 8 bases. CDR1 and CDR2 (germline): SGHRS, YFSETQ. The CDR3 runs 14 residues. Trimming at V came to 7 bases and at J to 6 bases, leaving 8 bases not matched to a gene. CDR3 sequence reads: CASGGGQGHEKLFF. The CDR3 DNA is TGCGCCAGCGGAGGAGGACAGGGCCATGAAAAACTGTTTTTT. The full variable domain, its missing parts supplied by reference TRBV5-1 and TRBJ1-4, is KAGVTQTPRYLIKTRGQQVTLSCSPISGHRSVSWYQQTPGQGLQFLFEYFSETQRNKGNFPGRFSGRQFSNSRSEMNVSTLELGDSALYLCASGGGQGHEKLFFGSGTQLSVL.